This TCR beta chain emerged from a study of cytomegalovirus exposure and HLA in healthy donors (dated by TCRdb to the late 2010s). Regarding the study in general: An earlier analysis of about 530 of the donors reported 276 Gb of sequence data and around 120 million unique TCR beta sequences obtained from approximately 180 million T cells. An early release covering about 600 HLA-typed donors comprised about 300 gigabases of sequencing data and 65 million to 100 million unique TCR sequences. Of the roughly 400 genotyped donors, over 65% fell in the genetic ancestry cluster associated with self-reported Caucasian donors. The study aimed to test whether signatures of past pathogen exposure could be identified by cataloging public T cell receptors. The T cell repertoires of 670 or so subjects were profiled by immunosequencing and related to cytomegalovirus serostatus. Besides the first cohort of roughly 640 subjects, a separate validation cohort made up of around 120 different subjects was used. High-throughput TCR immunosequencing, statistical association of individual TCRs with disease status, and machine learning were combined to predict cytomegalovirus infection status. In a later analysis, previously published TCR beta repertoires from roughly 710 donors were re-analyzed and high-resolution HLA genotyping was added so that TCR occurrence patterns could be studied. Rather than drawing on any new phenotypic data, the later analysis identified candidate immune exposures from TCR beta sequences and the way those sequences occurred across donors. An earlier analysis of fewer than 750 of the donors used high-throughput TCR beta sequencing to judge whether each TCR beta V gene segment behaved as functional or pseudogenic. Donor age, sex, ethnicity and CMV serostatus were collected together with the repertoire data. A later genetic analysis took genome-wide SNP genotypes for about three fifths of the 666 donors and used that subset as a discovery cohort. All discovery cohort repertoires had been generated using a single sequencing platform. HLA typing included class I and class II loci at four-digit resolution. The number of donors typed differed by locus, with roughly 620-640 for A, B, C, DRB1 and DQB1, 522 for DQA1, over 600 for DPA1, and around 460 for DPB1. About 5 DR-DQ haplotypes were handled as single units for association and clustering, since linkage in the cohort was strong. Across 300 to 500 genotyped donors of the cohort, an average of roughly 200,000 unique TCR beta nucleotide sequences per donor were sequenced, and 15% to 20% of those sequences were non-productive. Beyond this particular receptor, the publication reports: According to the authors, the approach could potentially be generalized to other disease states and immunological phenotypes. A cluster of highly shared sequence variants was judged likely to represent a technical artifact of the sequencing pipeline. In vitro tests confirmed that a few of the cytomegalovirus-associated TCR beta chains recognize cytomegalovirus antigens. Compared with equally common non-associated chains, HLA-associated TCR beta chains in a later analysis were more clonally expanded and had lower generation probabilities. V-gene and J-gene trimming of TCR beta chains was associated with a missense DCLRE1C variant in a later genetic analysis, and the association was replicated in an independent cohort. According to a later analysis, TCR association rates differed among HLA loci, with DRB1 alleles showing the most associated TCRs and HLA-C alleles showing the fewest. Specific HLA alleles were associated with some 15,000 TCR beta sequences at a false discovery rate of 0.05 in a later analysis. The only immune exposure information available for the cohort was CMV serostatus. Linkage disequilibrium might explain the correlated functional status among segregating V segments, but an unknown experimental factor could not be ruled out. Approximately 16 rarely observed V segments, including chromosome 9 orphons, were excluded from the earlier analysis of about 500 of the donors because counts were too low. In an earlier analysis of 587 of the donors, most TCR beta V segments appeared in productive rearrangements about 87% or about 30% of the time, broadly matching IMGT annotations. Roughly uniform sequencing depth across donors was assumed in presence/absence analyses, although this assumption may not hold. HLA typing was unavailable for some donors at each locus, so association tests used only the typed subset. Most CMV-associated TCR beta chains appeared to be HLA-restricted in a later analysis, and the HLA associations seemed to be driven largely by CMV exposure. Several of the top co-occurrence clusters appeared to be linked to parvovirus B19, influenza, CMV and Epstein-Barr virus, according to a later analysis. Compared with the roughly 700-donor mean, donors in an Asian-associated ancestry cluster had fewer N-insertions in productive TCRs, according to a later genetic analysis. In this cohort, only TCR beta chains were sequenced, and detectable features were limited by the absence of alpha or paired-chain data. A total of around 150 TCR beta chains were listed by the study as associated with cytomegalovirus. The classifier was reported to diagnose cytomegalovirus status with high specificity and sensitivity in both the original cohort and the validation cohort. While some public TCRs were present in many individuals, most TCR sequences turned up only very rarely across donors. Because the 87-base-pair reads could not distinguish some IMGT-functional V segments, including TRBV6-2 and TRBV6-3, those segments were excluded. A further reported finding was that TCR beta sequences accurately predicted the HLA-A and HLA-B alleles for most subjects in the first cohort. When HLA alleles, especially DR and DQ, strongly co-occurred, attributing TCR associations to individual alleles was difficult.

With respect to this clone: This receptor's antigen is unknown. Base-call qualities are not available, and no considerably larger clone is one nucleotide away.

In total, 500 to 700 healthy bone marrow donors made up the cohort. All cohort members were sampled while nominally healthy, although unrecorded immune exposures were likely present. The donor tested CMV seronegative and was one of the 352 seronegative cohort members. A peripheral blood sample was provided by each donor, and peripheral blood mononuclear cells were used for TCR beta sequencing. Genomic DNA extraction from the blood cell samples was performed with the Qiagen DNeasy Blood Extraction Kit. The library was obtained by the immunoSEQ multiplex PCR assay. For the multiplex PCR, a mixture combining 60 forward primers for TCR Vbeta segments and 13 reverse primers for TCR Jbeta segments was used. The CDR3 region of rearranged TCR beta genes was amplified from genomic DNA with a multiplex PCR assay. On the Illumina HiSeq System, the amplified TCR beta libraries were sequenced as 87-base-pair reads. The source study handled its data this way. Across the 600 to 700 repertoires, a later analysis counted some 80 million unique TCR beta chains, 9.5 million to 13 million of which were shared by at least two donors. Raw reads were error-corrected and collapsed into unique sequences by a nearest-neighbor algorithm in which closely related sequences were merged to remove PCR and sequencing errors. Alignment of CDR3 sequences to IMGT reference sequences was used to assign V, D and J gene segments. For a sequence to be retained, at least a six-nucleotide match to both a V gene segment and a J gene segment was required. A rearrangement counted as productive if the CDR3 had no stop codons and remained in frame with V and J, and every other rearrangement counted as non-productive. Following IMGT convention, CDR3 was defined as the stretch from the second conserved V-encoded cysteine up to the conserved J-encoded phenylalanine. The earlier analysis of 550 to 650 of the donors excluded any sequence lacking an unambiguous match to a single V gene segment. An earlier analysis of 500 to 700 of the donors classified V segments as functional when productive rearrangements were above 56.7% and as segregating when the standard deviation between donors was above 5%. A statistical classification framework was built for diagnosing cytomegalovirus status from the catalog of TCR beta chain sequences. In a later analysis, V and J genes were assigned by comparing TCR nucleotide sequences against IMGT/GENE-DB human TR gene sequences. The TCRdist pipeline was used in a later analysis to assign CDR3 sequences and most-parsimonious VDJ recombination scenarios. In a later analysis, each TCR beta chain was defined by its CDR3 amino acid sequence together with its V-gene family, and reads lacking a unique V-gene family were excluded. As a way to deal with suspected cross-contamination and a sequencing artifact, a later analysis dropped approximately 570 nucleotide sequences that were highly shared and had low generation probability. A later analysis calculated a clonal expansion index for each public chain from normalized within-repertoire ranks of inferred template counts. Generation probabilities in a later analysis came from a VDJ recombination model fitted to out-of-frame rearrangements, and those results were checked against IGoR. In a later analysis, TCR-TCR, TCR-HLA and TCR-CMV co-occurrence was scored with hypergeometric tests, and a repertoire-size bias correction was applied to TCR pairs. False discovery rates were estimated in a later analysis by permuting HLA or CMV assignments 20 times. In a later analysis, co-occurring TCRs were grouped using DBSCAN, with TCRdist sequence similarity added in when clustering inside HLA-allele-positive subsets. Co-occurrence clustering excluded repertoires with fewer than 30,000 or more than 120,000 public chains, plus five with anomalous nucleotide sharing. Here the immuneACCESS table is served through TCRdb, limited to in-frame sequences with V and J called. Missing clones are a known gap in these copies; in checked studies unresolved V genes cover under half, and the rest lacks a known reason. V and J calls and clone size are those listed in that table; D and trimming were worked out from the DNA. This sample lists 100,000 to 150,000 clones; about 79% were detected once. 2.5% to 3.5% of the sample belongs to the ten largest clones.

Taken from cysteine to phenylalanine, the CDR3 has 14 residues. Just the 42-base CDR3 DNA is kept, in frame starting at base 1. From the germline V gene (reference sequence), CDR1 is LNHDA and CDR2 is SQIVND. V is pared back by 4 bases and J by 8 bases, with 15 bases lying between the germline termini. The sequence derives from a woman aged 45-65 years in good health and CMV-seronegative. Here the chain combines TRBV19 and TRBJ1-5; tentative D gene TRBD1, with 6 bases matching. Sequencing was performed on PBMCs. In nucleotides, the sequence is TGTGCCAGTAGTAACGGACAGCGAGCTGAGCCCCAGCATTTT. This encodes CASSNGQRAEPQHF.